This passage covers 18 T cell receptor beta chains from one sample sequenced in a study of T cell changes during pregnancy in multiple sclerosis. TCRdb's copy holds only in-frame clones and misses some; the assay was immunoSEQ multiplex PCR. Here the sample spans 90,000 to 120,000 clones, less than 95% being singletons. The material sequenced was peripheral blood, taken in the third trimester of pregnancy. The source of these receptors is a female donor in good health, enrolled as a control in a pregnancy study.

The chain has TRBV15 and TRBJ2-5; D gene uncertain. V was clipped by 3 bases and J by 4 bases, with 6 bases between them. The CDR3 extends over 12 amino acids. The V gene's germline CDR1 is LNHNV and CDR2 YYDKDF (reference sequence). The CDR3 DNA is TGTGCCACCAGCAGGGGCAGAGAGACCCAGTACTTC. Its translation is CATSRGRETQYF. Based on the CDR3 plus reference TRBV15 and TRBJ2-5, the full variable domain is DAMVIQNPRYQVTQFGKPVTLSCSQTLNHNVMYWYQQKSSQAPKLLFHYYDKDFNNEADTPDNFQSRRPNTSFCFLDIRSPGLGDTAMYLCATSRGRETQYFGPGTRLLVL.

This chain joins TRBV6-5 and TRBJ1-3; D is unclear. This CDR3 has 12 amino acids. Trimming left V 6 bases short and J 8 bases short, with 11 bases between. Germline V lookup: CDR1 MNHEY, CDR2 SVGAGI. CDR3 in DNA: TGTGCCAGCAGCCGAGGGTTTGACACCATATATTTT. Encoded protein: CASSRGFDTIYF.

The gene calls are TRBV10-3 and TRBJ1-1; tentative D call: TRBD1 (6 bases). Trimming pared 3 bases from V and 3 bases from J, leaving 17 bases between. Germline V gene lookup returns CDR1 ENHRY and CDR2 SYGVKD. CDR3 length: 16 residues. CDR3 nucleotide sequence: TGTGCCATCAGTGACGGCAGGGCAAAGGGGGACACTGAAGCTTTCTTT. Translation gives CAISDGRAKGDTEAFF.

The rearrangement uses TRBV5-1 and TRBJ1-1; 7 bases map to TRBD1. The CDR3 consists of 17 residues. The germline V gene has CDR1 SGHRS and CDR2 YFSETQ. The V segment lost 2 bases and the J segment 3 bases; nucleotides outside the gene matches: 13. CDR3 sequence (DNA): TGCGCCAGCAGCTTTAACACAGGGGTAAAAGCTGACACTGAAGCTTTCTTT. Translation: CASSFNTGVKADTEAFF.

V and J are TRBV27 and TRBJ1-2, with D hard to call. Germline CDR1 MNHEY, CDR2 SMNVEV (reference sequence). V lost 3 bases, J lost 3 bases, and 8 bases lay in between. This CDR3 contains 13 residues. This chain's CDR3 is CASSFRTDYGYTF. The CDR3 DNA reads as TGTGCCAGCAGTTTCCGCACAGACTATGGCTACACCTTC.

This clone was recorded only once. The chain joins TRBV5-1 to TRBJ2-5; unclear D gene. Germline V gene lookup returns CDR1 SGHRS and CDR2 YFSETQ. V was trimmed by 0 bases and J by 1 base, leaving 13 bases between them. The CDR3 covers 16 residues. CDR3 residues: CASSLDGRYRQETQYF. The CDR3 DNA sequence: TGCGCCAGCAGCTTGGACGGCAGGTATCGCCAAGAGACCCAGTACTTC.

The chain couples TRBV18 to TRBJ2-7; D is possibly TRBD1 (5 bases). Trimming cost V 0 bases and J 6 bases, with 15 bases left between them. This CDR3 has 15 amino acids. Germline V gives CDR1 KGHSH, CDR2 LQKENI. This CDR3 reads CASSPPSRAGSEQYF. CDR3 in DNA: TGTGCCAGCTCACCACCGAGCAGGGCTGGCAGCGAGCAGTACTTC.

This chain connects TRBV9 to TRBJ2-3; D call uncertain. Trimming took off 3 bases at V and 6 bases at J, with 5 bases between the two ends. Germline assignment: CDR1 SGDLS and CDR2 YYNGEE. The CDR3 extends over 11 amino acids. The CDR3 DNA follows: TGTGCCAGCAGCGACGGGGATACGCAGTATTTT. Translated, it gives CASSDGDTQYF.

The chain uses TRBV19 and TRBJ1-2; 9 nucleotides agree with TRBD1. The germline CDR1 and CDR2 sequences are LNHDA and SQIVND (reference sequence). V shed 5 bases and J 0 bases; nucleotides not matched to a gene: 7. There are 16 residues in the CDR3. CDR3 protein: CASSALTGGSNYGYTF. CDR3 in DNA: TGTGCCAGTAGTGCTCTGACAGGGGGGTCTAACTATGGCTACACCTTC.

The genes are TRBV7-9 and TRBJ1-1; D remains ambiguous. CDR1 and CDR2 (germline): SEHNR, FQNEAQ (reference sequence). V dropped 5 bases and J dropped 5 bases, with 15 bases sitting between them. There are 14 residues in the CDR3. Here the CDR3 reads CASSPSDRETEAFF. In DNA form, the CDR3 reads TGTGCCAGCAGCCCCTCAGACCGGGAGACTGAAGCTTTCTTT. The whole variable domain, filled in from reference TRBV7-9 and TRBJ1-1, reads DTGVSQNPRHKITKRGQNVTFRCDPISEHNRLYWYRQTLGQGPEFLTYFQNEAQLEKSRLLSDRFSAERPKGSFSTLEIQRTEQGDSAMYLCASSPSDRETEAFFGQGTRLTVV.

CDR3 in DNA: TGCGCCAGCACCGAACTACCGACAGCCAACACTGAAGCTTTCTTT. Its translation: CASTELPTANTEAFF. The chain combines TRBV5-1 with TRBJ1-1; weak D call: TRBD1 (5 bases). The V end was cut by 6 bases, the J end by 2 bases, with 17 bases between. CDR3 length: 15 amino acids. Germline V gives CDR1 SGHRS, CDR2 YFSETQ.

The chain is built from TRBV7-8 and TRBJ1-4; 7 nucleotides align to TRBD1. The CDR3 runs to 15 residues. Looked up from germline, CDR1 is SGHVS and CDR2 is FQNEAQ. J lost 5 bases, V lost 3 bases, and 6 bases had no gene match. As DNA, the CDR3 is TGTGCCAGCAGCTTTCAGGGACAGACAAATGAAAAACTGTTTTTT. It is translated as CASSFQGQTNEKLFF.

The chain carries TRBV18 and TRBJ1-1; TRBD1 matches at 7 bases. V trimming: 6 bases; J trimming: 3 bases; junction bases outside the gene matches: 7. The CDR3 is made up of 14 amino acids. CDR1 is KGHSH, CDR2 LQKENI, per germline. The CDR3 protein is CASSLRDRDTEAFF. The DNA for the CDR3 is TGTGCCAGCTCGCTCCGGGACAGAGACACTGAAGCTTTCTTT.

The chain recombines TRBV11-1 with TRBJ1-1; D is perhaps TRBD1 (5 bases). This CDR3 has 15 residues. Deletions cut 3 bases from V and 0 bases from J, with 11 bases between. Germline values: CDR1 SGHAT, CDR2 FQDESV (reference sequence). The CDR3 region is CASSFNSGMNTEAFF. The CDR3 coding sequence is TGTGCCAGCAGCTTTAATTCAGGGATGAACACTGAAGCTTTCTTT.

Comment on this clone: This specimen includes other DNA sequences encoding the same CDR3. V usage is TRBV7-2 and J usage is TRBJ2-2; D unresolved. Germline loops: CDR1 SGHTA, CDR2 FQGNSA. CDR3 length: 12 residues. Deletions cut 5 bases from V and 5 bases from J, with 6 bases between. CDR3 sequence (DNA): TGTGCCAGCAGCCTTAGTACCGGGGAGCTGTTTTTT. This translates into CASSLSTGELFF.

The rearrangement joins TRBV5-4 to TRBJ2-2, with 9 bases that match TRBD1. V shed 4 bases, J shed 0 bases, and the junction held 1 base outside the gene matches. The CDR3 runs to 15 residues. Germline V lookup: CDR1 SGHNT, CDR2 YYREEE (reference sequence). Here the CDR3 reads CASSRQGANTGELFF. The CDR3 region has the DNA TGTGCCAGCAGCCGACAGGGGGCGAACACCGGGGAGCTGTTTTTT.

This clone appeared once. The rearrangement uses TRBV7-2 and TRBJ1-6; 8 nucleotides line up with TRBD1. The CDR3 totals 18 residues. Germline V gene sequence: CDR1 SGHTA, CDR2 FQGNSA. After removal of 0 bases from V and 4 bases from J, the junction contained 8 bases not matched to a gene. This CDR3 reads CASSLAHRGSFYNSPLHF. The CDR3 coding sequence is TGTGCCAGCAGCTTAGCCCACAGGGGGTCTTTTTATAATTCACCCCTCCACTTT.

The CDR3 reads CASSLAYSSGNTIYF. CDR3 DNA: TGTGCCAGCAGCTTGGCGTACTCCTCTGGAAACACCATATATTTT. The rearrangement uses TRBV5-6 and TRBJ1-3; D is undetermined. Per the germline V gene, CDR1 is SGHDT and CDR2 is YYEEEE. The V end lost 0 bases, the J end lost 0 bases, and 7 bases lay between the germline ends. The CDR3 extends over 15 amino acids.